This T cell receptor beta chain was documented in a study of Ad26.COV2.S vaccination and SARS-CoV-2 variants. Treatment defined: 15 to 20 received Ad26.COV2.S at low or high dose, single or two shots; about 5 received placebo; per-sample allocation not given. Day 63 after the first vaccine or placebo injection was the time point for sampling. Using immunoSEQ multiplex PCR, the repertoire was profiled, and TCRdb retains in-frame clones only, with some absent. The table records just over 350,000 clones, around 83% of them present only once. V was cut by 9 bases and J by 6 bases, with 14 bases left in between. The CDR3 length is 13 residues. The germline V gene encodes CDR1 ENHRY and CDR2 SYGVKD.

Sequenced material: peripheral blood, taken in a trial of Ad26.COV2.S vaccine versus placebo. The chain links TRBV10-3 to TRBJ2-2; the D is unclear. This clonotype originated in a person between 18 and 59 years old who received the Ad26.COV2.S COVID-19 vaccine or a placebo. The DNA of the CDR3 is TGTGCCATTTTCCAGCTCCCTCCCGGGGAGCTGTTTTTT. This encodes CAIFQLPPGELFF.